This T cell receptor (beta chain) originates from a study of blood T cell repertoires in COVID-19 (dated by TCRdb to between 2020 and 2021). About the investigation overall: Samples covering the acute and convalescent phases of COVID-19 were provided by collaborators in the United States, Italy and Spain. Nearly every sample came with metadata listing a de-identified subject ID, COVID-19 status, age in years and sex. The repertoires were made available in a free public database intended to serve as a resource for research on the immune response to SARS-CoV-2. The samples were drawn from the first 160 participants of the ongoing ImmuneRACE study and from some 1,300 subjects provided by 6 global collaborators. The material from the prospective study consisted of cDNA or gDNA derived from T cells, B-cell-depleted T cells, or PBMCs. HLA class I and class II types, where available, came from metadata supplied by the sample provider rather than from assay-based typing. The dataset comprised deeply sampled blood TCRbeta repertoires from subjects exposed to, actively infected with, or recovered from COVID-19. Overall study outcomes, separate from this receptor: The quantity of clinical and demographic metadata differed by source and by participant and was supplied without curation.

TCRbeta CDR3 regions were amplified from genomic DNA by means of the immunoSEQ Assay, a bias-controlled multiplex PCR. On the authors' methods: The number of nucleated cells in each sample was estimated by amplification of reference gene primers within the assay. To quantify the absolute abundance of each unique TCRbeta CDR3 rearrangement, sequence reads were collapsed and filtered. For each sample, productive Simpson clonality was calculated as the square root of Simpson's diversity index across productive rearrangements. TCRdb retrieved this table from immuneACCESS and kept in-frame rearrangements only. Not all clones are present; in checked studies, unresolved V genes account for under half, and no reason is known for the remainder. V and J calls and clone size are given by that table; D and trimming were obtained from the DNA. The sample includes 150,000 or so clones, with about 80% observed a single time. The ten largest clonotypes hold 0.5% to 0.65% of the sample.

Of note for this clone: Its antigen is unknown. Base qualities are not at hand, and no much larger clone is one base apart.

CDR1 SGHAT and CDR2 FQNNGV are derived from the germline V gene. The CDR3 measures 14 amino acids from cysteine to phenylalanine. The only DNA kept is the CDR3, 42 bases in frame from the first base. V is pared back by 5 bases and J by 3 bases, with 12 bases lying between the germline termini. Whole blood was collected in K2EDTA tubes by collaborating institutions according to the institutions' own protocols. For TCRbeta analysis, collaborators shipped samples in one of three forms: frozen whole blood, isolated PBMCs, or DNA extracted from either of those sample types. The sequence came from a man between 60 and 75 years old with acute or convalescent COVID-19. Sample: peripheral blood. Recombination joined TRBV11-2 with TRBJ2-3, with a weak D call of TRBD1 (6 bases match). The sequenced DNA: TGTGCCAGCAGCGTCACCGGGACAACAGATACGCAGTATTTT. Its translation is CASSVTGTTDTQYF.